Detailed here is one TCR beta chain. Germline CDR1 is MNHNS and CDR2 is SASEGT. This CDR3 spans 15 amino acids. V was trimmed by 9 bases and J by 6 bases, leaving 21 bases between them. The sample is drawn from a study of CD4 and CD8 cells across lung adenocarcinoma regions. One entry per CDR3 protein, called by TCRdb with MiXCR from the PCR reads. This sample has 9,500 to 15,000 distinct CDR3 sequences, with around 48% found just once. The sequencing input was CD8+ T cells from the margin of a lung tumor. The chain joins TRBV6-1 to TRBJ2-1; perhaps D is TRBD1 or TRBD2 (5 bases each). The TCR originated in a female donor with lung adenocarcinoma. The CD4 and CD8 labels of this study may be unreliable. The CDR3 loop reads CARGFSGTSGNEQFF. CDR3 sequence (DNA): TGTGCCAGGGGATTCTCCGGGACGAGCGGCAATGAGCAGTTCTTC.